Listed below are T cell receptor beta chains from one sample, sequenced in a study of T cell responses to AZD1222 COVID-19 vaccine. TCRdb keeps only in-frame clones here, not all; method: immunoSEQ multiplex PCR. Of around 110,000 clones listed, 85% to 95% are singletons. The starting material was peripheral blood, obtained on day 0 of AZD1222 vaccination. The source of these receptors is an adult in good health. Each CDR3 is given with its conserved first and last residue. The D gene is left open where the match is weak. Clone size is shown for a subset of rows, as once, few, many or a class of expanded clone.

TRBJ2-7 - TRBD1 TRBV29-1 TGCAGCGTTGTGACAGGGGGCTCCTACGAGCAGTACTTC CSVVTGGSYEQYF
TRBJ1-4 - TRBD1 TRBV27 TGTGCCAGCAGGCCGATACAGGGGAGCACTAATGAAAAACTGTTTTTT CASRPIQGSTNEKLFF
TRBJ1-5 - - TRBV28 TGTGCCAGCAGTTTTAACGCTGACAATCAGCCCCAGCATTTT CASSFNADNQPQHF
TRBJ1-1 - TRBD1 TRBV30 TGTGCCTGGAGTCGCGACTGGACAGGGGACTTAACTGAAGCTTTCTTT CAWSRDWTGDLTEAFF
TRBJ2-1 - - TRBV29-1 TGCAGCGTTGAAGATTTCTGGGTTTCGGGTCGGAGCTCCTACAATGAGCAGTTCTTC CSVEDFWVSGRSSYNEQFF
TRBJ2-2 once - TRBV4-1 TGCGCCAGCAGCCAGTCCCCGGGGGCTAACACCGGGGAGCTGTTTTTT CASSQSPGANTGELFF
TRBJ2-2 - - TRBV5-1 TGCGCCAGCAGCCCGACCCTTGTGACCGGGGAGCTGTTTTTT CASSPTLVTGELFF
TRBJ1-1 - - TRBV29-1 TGCAGCGGAGGGGAGGGCGGGACTGAAGCTTTCTTT CSGGEGGTEAFF
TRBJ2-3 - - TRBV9 TGTGCCAGCAGCGTAGGGACCACAGATACGCAGTATTTT CASSVGTTDTQYF
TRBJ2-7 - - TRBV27 TGTGCCAGCAGTTTATCGAAGGGGCCCACCTACGAGCAGTACTTC CASSLSKGPTYEQYF
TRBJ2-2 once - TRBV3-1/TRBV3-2 TGTGCCAGCAGCCTCGGACTAAACGCGGAGCTGTTTTTT CASSLGLNAELFF
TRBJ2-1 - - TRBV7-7 TGTGCTAGCAGCTCGGGACCTGGCCAGTACAATGAGCAGTTCTTC CASSSGPGQYNEQFF
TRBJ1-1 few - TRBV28 TGTGCCAGCAGGATTGGTCCGGCTGAAGCTTTCTTT CASRIGPAEAFF
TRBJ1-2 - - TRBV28 TGTGCCAGCAGTCTCCCGGGGGGGTTCTATGGCTACACCTTC CASSLPGGFYGYTF
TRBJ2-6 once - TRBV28 TGTGCCAGCAGTTCCCTCGACTCTGGGGCCAACGTCCTGACTTTC CASSSLDSGANVLTF
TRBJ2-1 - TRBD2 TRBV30 TGTGCCTGGGGTAGAATTCTAGCGGGAGTCGATGAGCAGTTCTTC CAWGRILAGVDEQFF
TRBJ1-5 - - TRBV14 TGTGCCAGCAGCCCCGCGGGGGCGACTCGCAATCAGCCCCAGCATTTT CASSPAGATRNQPQHF
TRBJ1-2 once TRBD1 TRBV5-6 TGTGCCAGCAGCACTGGACAGGGGGGCTATGGCTACACCTTC CASSTGQGGYGYTF
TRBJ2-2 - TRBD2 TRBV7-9 TGTGCCAGCAGCTTACCGGGACTAGAAACCGGGGAGCTGTTTTTT CASSLPGLETGELFF
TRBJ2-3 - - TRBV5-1 TGCGCCAGCACCCAGGGTGGCGGGGGCACAGATACGCAGTATTTT CASTQGGGGTDTQYF
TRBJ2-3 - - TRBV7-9 TGTGCCAGCAGCCGGACTGGGACATCGAACCGTGGAGATACGCAGTATTTT CASSRTGTSNRGDTQYF
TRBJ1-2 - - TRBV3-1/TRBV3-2 TGTGCCAGCAGCCAAGATAAGGGCGGCTACACCTTC CASSQDKGGYTF
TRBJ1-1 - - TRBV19 TGTGCCAGTAGTCTCCTGGACGGAAGGAACACTGAAGCTTTCTTT CASSLLDGRNTEAFF
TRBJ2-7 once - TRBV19 TGTGCCAGTAGTGATCCTCGACTAGGGGGATCCTACGAGCAGTACTTC CASSDPRLGGSYEQYF
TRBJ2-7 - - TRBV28 TGTGCCAGCAGTGGTGGGATCACCTACGAGCAGTACTTC CASSGGITYEQYF
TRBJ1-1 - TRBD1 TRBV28 TGTGCCAGCAGTTTTGCCGGGGACAGGGTCACTGAAGCTTTCTTT CASSFAGDRVTEAFF
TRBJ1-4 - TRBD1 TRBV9 TGTGCCAGCAGCGTAGGGGACCAGGGGGGAACTAATGAAAAACTGTTTTTT CASSVGDQGGTNEKLFF
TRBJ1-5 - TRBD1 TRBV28 TGTGCCAGCAGGAGACAGGGTGACAATCAGCCCCAGCATTTT CASRRQGDNQPQHF
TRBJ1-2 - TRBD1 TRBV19 TGTGCCAGTAGTATATATCTTGGACAGGCAGGTGGCTACACCTTC CASSIYLGQAGGYTF
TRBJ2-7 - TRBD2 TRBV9 TGTGCCAGCAGCGTAGAGGCTAGCGGAAACTACGAGCAGTACTTC CASSVEASGNYEQYF
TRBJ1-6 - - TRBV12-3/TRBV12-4 TGTGCCAGCAGCCTTACAGAGAATTCACCCCTCCACTTT CASSLTENSPLHF
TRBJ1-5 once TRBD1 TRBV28 TGTGCCAGCAGACAACAGGACAGGGGTTTAGGTCAGCCCCAGCATTTT CASRQQDRGLGQPQHF
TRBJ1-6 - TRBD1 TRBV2 TGTGCCAGTCTTTACAGGGGGCTGGTTTCACCCCTCCACTTT CASLYRGLVSPLHF
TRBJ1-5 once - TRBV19 TGTGCCAGTAGGGGGGGGTGGTGGCCCCAGCATTTT CASRGGWWPQHF
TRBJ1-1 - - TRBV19 TGTGCCAGTATGTGGGGGAACACTGAAGCTTTCTTT CASMWGNTEAFF
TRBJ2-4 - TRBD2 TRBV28 TGTGCCAGCAGTTTTTATCCCGGTAGCGGGAGGGCGGGAAACATTCAGTACTTC CASSFYPGSGRAGNIQYF
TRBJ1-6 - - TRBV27 TGTGCCAGCAGTTTTGAGGGACATTATAATTCACCCCTCCACTTT CASSFEGHYNSPLHF
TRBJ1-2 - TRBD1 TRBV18 TGTGCCAGCTCTTCGGGACAGGATTATGGCTACACCTTC CASSSGQDYGYTF
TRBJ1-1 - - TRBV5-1 TGCGCCAGCAGCTTGTCGTTAGGGGCGAACACTGAAGCTTTCTTT CASSLSLGANTEAFF
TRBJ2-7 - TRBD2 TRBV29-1 TGCAGCGTTGAGCGGGAGGGCGACGAGCAGTACTTC CSVEREGDEQYF
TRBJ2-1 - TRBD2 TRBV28 TGTGCCAGCAGTTTTCGGGCTAGCGGATACAATGAGCAGTTCTTC CASSFRASGYNEQFF
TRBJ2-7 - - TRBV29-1 TGCAGCGTTGGGGAGGCTATCTGGGCGGCCGAGCAGTACTTC CSVGEAIWAAEQYF
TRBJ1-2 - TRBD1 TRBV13 TGTGCCAGCAGCTCCCAGGGGGCGAAGGGCTACACCTTC CASSSQGAKGYTF
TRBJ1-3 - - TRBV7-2 TGTGCCAGCAGCCCCCACGAGGGAAACACCATATATTTT CASSPHEGNTIYF
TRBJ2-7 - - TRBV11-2 TGTGCCAGCAGCTTAGATGCAGTCAGCTACGAGCAGTACTTC CASSLDAVSYEQYF
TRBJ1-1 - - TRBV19 TGTGCCAGTAGTATTACGGGGTTGGCTTTCTTT CASSITGLAFF
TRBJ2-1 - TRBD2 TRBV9 TGTGCCAGCAGCCCTAGCGGGAGAATGAATGAGCAGTTCTTC CASSPSGRMNEQFF
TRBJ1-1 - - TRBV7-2 TGTGCCAGCAGCTTACGGACACCTATGAACACTGAAGCTTTCTTT CASSLRTPMNTEAFF
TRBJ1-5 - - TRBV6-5 TGTGCCAGCGGGGATCAGCCCCAGCATTTT CASGDQPQHF
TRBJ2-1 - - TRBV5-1 TGCGCCAGCAGCTTGGAGGGTGCGGCCTACAATGAGCAGTTCTTC CASSLEGAAYNEQFF
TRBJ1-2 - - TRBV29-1 TGCAGCGTTCTTCCCCCCCTGAGTGGCTACACCTTC CSVLPPLSGYTF
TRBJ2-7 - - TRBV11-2 TGTGCCAGCAGCTTACTCCTTTCGAACGAGCAGTACTTC CASSLLLSNEQYF
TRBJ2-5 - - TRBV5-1 TGCGCCAGCAGCTTGGTTTCAGGGGCAGAGACCCAGTACTTC CASSLVSGAETQYF
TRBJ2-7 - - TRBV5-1 TGCGCCAGCAGCTTGCACACGACACGAATGGAGGGAGTCGAAGTCTACGAGCAGTACTTC CASSLHTTRMEGVEVYEQYF
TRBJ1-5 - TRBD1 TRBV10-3 TGTGCCACGGACAGGGAATTCCGGAGCAATCAGCCCCAGCATTTT CATDREFRSNQPQHF
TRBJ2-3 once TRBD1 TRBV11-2 TGTGCCAGCAGCTTAGAGGGACAGGATGTCACAGATACGCAGTATTTT CASSLEGQDVTDTQYF
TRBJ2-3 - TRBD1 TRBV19 TGTGCCAGTAGTGGGTGGGGACAGGGGACAGATACGCAGTATTTT CASSGWGQGTDTQYF
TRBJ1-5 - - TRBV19 TGTGCCAGTAGTATCACAAGACCGACGGTGGGGCCCCAGCATTTT CASSITRPTVGPQHF
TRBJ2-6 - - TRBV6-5 TGTGCCAGCAGCCGTAGCGGGGCCAACGTCCTGACTTTC CASSRSGANVLTF
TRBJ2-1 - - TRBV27 TGTGCCAGCAGTCCCGGGTACAGCAATGAGCAGTTCTTC CASSPGYSNEQFF